Ten or more counts support the clone carrying this T cell receptor (beta chain). Its antigen is unidentified. Tagging with unique molecular identifiers was applied to individual cDNA molecules. TCRdb reprocessed the 5' RACE reads via MiXCR and lists one record per CDR3 protein. The sample holds around 99,000 distinct CDR3 sequences, roughly 15% seen once. The sample belongs to a study of early T cells in non-severe SARS-CoV-2 infection. Study-level background: Sequencing input comprised bulk RNA from unsorted whole blood; chain pairing was not available.

Study findings and constraints: VDJdb matching skewed toward anti-spike CD8 responses, missing private and CD4 specificities.

Sample: whole blood, taken at baseline. This TCR came from an adult who was a healthcare worker with PCR-confirmed SARS-CoV-2 infection or an uninfected control (not recorded which).

In DNA, the CDR3 is TGTGCCAGCAGCTTTACGGAGAGCTCCTACAATGAGCAGTTCTTC. It is translated as CASSFTESSYNEQFF. J is TRBJ2-1 and V is TRBV5-6; the D is unclear. Germline loops: CDR1 SGHDT, CDR2 YYEEEE. V lost 2 bases and J lost 0, with 9 bases in between. This CDR3 is built from 15 residues.